This section outlines one T cell receptor beta chain sequence together with its context. Its antigen remains unidentified. The junction and the germline gene differ at one end; a read error may be behind it. Amplifying from RNA transcripts, the study obtained TCR beta CDR3 regions. HTBI primers served in a first-round RT-PCR, which a second-round multiplex PCR followed. TCRdb re-called the multiplex PCR reads through MiXCR, storing one row per CDR3 protein. The sample has about 740,000 distinct CDR3 sequences; about 44% are singletons. CDR1 and CDR2 from the germline V gene are ENHRY and SYGVKD. This CDR3 comprises 14 residues. This entry comes from a study of Graves' ophthalmopathy and Graves' hyperthyroidism. Study-level results: Ophthalmopathy could be told apart from stable hyperthyroidism by a 13-signature model (just under 90% sensitivity, roughly 80% specificity).

The sequencing sample was made of peripheral blood. The chain recombines TRBV10-3 with TRBJ2-5, with D possibly being TRBD1 or TRBD2 (5 bases each). The clonotype was recovered from an adult man with Graves' ophthalmopathy. Here the CDR3 reads CASSPGTPQETQYF. The DNA of the CDR3 is TGTGCCAGCAGTCCCGGGACCCCCCAAGAGACCCAGTACTTC.